This TCR beta chain is drawn from a study of OX40 agonist ivuxolimab in advanced cancers. The protocol was immunoSEQ multiplex PCR, while the TCRdb copy is restricted to in-frame clones and leaves out a portion. The sample records about 46,000 clones, about 87% being singletons. The V gene end was trimmed by 4 bases and the J gene end by 8 bases; junction bases not matched to a gene: 7. This CDR3 is built from 15 residues. Germline V CDR1 and CDR2: LGHNA, YSLEER. This TCR derives from an adult with an advanced solid tumor such as melanoma, head and neck, liver or kidney cancer. Here the sequenced sample was CD4+ or CD8+ T cells sorted from blood, taken in a trial of the OX40 agonist ivuxolimab. The rearrangement links TRBV4-3 to TRBJ2-1, with TRBD2 matching 11 bases. CDR3 coding DNA: TGCGCCAGCAGCCCCGATAGCGGGGGGGCCGATGAGCAGTTCTTC. Its translation: CASSPDSGGADEQFF.